Presented here are 17 T cell receptor beta chains from one specimen sequenced in a study of blood T cells in healthy people across ages. A J-beta primer mix and a sample-barcoded 5' primer were used in a second PCR of roughly 6 to 11 cycles. TCRdb called the 5' RACE reads again in MiXCR, with one record for every CDR3 protein. The sample shows 800,000 or so distinct CDR3 sequences, approximately 59% of them seen only once. The sample taken for sequencing was blood. The receptors here all came from a man aged 25 to 45 in good health.

To note about this clonotype: Just one base apart from a much larger clone, this may be a read error. The chain is built from TRBV25-1 and TRBJ1-2, with 7 positions matching TRBD1. Per the germline V gene, CDR1 is MGHDK and CDR2 is SYGVNS. CDR3 length: 14 residues. The CDR3 protein is CASSEKRQGHGCTF. The CDR3 bases are TGTGCCAGCAGTGAAAAAAGACAGGGCCATGGCTGCACCTTC.

V usage is TRBV4-2 and J usage is TRBJ2-1; TRBD2 matches at 8 bases. The CDR3 runs to 18 residues. From germline, CDR1 is LGHNA and CDR2 YNFKEQ. V dropped 0 bases and J dropped 7; count of bases not matched to a gene: 14. CDR3 sequence: CASSQDLSPGGPGNEQFF. The DNA of the CDR3 is TGTGCCAGCAGCCAAGATCTTTCGCCGGGGGGGCCAGGGAATGAGCAGTTCTTC.

In the case of this clonotype: The junction departs from germline at one end; a sequencing error may be responsible. This sequence joins TRBV28 and TRBJ2-3, with D uncertain. CDR3 length equals 14 residues. CDR1 is MDHEN and CDR2 is SYDVKM in the germline V gene. The CDR3 loop reads CTSSLVTSTDTQYF. For the CDR3, the DNA is TGTACCAGCAGTTTAGTCACTAGCACAGATACGCAGTATTTT.

This sequence joins TRBV13 and TRBJ2-1; no firm D call. V was pared by 5 bases and J by 7 bases, with 15 bases between. This CDR3 has 14 amino acids. Germline V gives CDR1 PRHDT, CDR2 FYEKMQ (reference sequence). This CDR3 reads CASSKPDMGNEQFF. The DNA for the CDR3 is TGTGCCAGCAGCAAACCTGACATGGGAAATGAGCAGTTCTTC.

Regarding this clonotype: This may arise from a read error, as a much more abundant clone is one base away. The CDR3 loop is CSSSRPYEQYF. CDR3 nucleotide sequence: TGTTCCAGCAGTCGACCCTACGAGCAGTACTTC. The chain is built from TRBV28 and TRBJ2-7; D unclear. This CDR3 contains 11 residues. CDR1 and CDR2 from the germline V gene are MDHEN and SYDVKM.

The rearrangement links TRBV4-3 to TRBJ2-2; D gene uncertain. Germline CDR1 LGHNA, CDR2 YSLEER. This CDR3 spans 16 amino acids. The germline V and J ends were trimmed by 1 base and 3 bases, with 12 bases remaining between them. CDR3 bases: TGCGCCAGCAGCCAAGTTAATGGGGTTTACACCGGGGAGCTGTTTTTT. Amino acid sequence: CASSQVNGVYTGELFF.

The chain employs TRBV15 and TRBJ1-1; no clear D. V lost 0 bases and J lost 0, with 8 bases in between. The CDR3 has 15 amino acids. CDR1 LNHNV and CDR2 YYDKDF come from the germline V gene (reference sequence). CDR3 sequence: CATSRDTQMNTEAFF. The CDR3 DNA sequence: TGTGCCACCAGCAGAGATACACAGATGAACACTGAAGCTTTCTTT.

The chain uses TRBV29-1 and TRBJ1-2, with TRBD1 matching 8 bases. The CDR3 length is 13 residues. In germline, CDR1 is SQVTM, CDR2 ANQGSEA. Trimming took 7 bases from V and 3 from J; bases not matched to a gene: 7. CDR3 sequence: CSGEDRADYGYTF. The DNA of the CDR3 is TGCAGCGGCGAGGACAGGGCAGACTATGGCTACACCTTC.

The chain has TRBV11-2 and TRBJ2-5; D gene uncertain. Trimming removed 6 bases from V and 1 base from J, with 9 bases in between. This CDR3 comprises 13 residues. Per the germline V gene, CDR1 is SGHAT and CDR2 is FQNNGV. The CDR3 DNA reads as TGTGCCAGCAGGCTACCGGGCCAAGAGACCCAGTACTTC. This encodes CASRLPGQETQYF. Filled out from reference TRBV11-2 and TRBJ2-5, the complete variable domain reads EAGVAQSPRYKIIEKRQSVAFWCNPISGHATLYWYQQILGQGPKLLIQFQNNGVVDDSQLPKDRFSAERLKGVDSTLKIQPAKLEDSAVYLCASRLPGQETQYFGPGTRLLVL.

V and J are TRBV7-2 and TRBJ1-2; possibly TRBD1 for D (5 bases). The CDR3 covers 16 residues. Trimming removed 5 bases from V and 0 bases from J, with 16 bases in between. CDR1 is SGHTA and CDR2 is FQGNSA in the germline V gene. The CDR3 spells CASSHSLGLANYGYTF. CDR3 sequence (DNA): TGTGCCAGCAGCCACAGTCTGGGGCTCGCTAACTATGGCTACACCTTC.

In this sample, this clonotype turned up a few times. The chain combines TRBV20-1 with TRBJ2-3; TRBD2 matches 7 bases. Looked up from germline, CDR1 is DFQATT and CDR2 is SNEGSKA (reference sequence). The V gene end was trimmed by 5 bases and the J gene end by 3 bases; junction bases not matched to a gene: 8. The length of the CDR3 is 14 residues. The CDR3 here is CSASSGEGTDTQYF. Written as DNA, the CDR3 is TGCAGTGCTTCCAGCGGGGAAGGAACAGATACGCAGTATTTT.

The chain carries TRBV13 and TRBJ2-5, with 12 bases identical to TRBD2. Germline CDR1 and CDR2: PRHDT and FYEKMQ (reference sequence). J gave up 4 bases and V 3 bases, and 6 bases lay outside the gene matches. The CDR3 sequence is 16 residues long. The CDR3 DNA reads as TGTGCCAGCAGCTTCAGACTAGCGGGAGCAAGAGAGACCCAGTACTTC. This codes for CASSFRLAGARETQYF.

The chain uses TRBV7-9 and TRBJ2-3; no clear D gene. The CDR3 sequence is 13 residues long. Deletions cut 5 bases from V and 5 bases from J, with 11 bases between. Germline CDR1 reads SEHNR; CDR2 reads FQNEAQ (reference sequence). The CDR3 DNA reads as TGTGCCAGCAGCGTTAACCCGAGAGATACGCAGTATTTT. Its translation: CASSVNPRDTQYF.

In its sample, this clonotype was seen a few times. This chain joins TRBV10-3 and TRBJ1-2, with 8 bases identical to TRBD1. V lost 7 bases to trimming and J lost 6 bases; unmatched junction nucleotides: 10. The CDR3 extends over 14 amino acids. Germline V gene sequence: CDR1 ENHRY, CDR2 SYGVKD. CDR3 nucleotide sequence: TGTGCCATCAATTCACTTCGACAGGGGAATGGCTACACCTTC. This codes for CAINSLRQGNGYTF.

This chain uses TRBV20-1 with TRBJ2-7, with TRBD1 matching 10 bases. Germline assignment: CDR1 DFQATT and CDR2 SNEGSKA (reference sequence). CDR3 length: 13 amino acids. J was trimmed by 0 bases and V by 7 bases; bases with no gene match: 3. The CDR3 protein is CSGGTGASYEQYF. The CDR3 coding sequence is TGCAGTGGGGGGACAGGGGCCTCCTACGAGCAGTACTTC.

The chain is built from TRBV29-1 and TRBJ2-5, with TRBD1 matching over 7 bases. CDR3 size: 15 residues. Germline CDR1 SQVTM, CDR2 ANQGSEA. V gave up 4 bases and J gave up 2 bases; unmatched junction bases: 10. The CDR3 region is CSVALTGILQETQYF. The CDR3 coding sequence is TGCAGCGTTGCCTTGACAGGGATTCTACAAGAGACCCAGTACTTC.

V is TRBV10-3 and J is TRBJ1-2, with D unclear. The CDR3 is made up of 15 amino acids. Germline values: CDR1 ENHRY, CDR2 SYGVKD. The V end was cut by 2 bases, the J end by 4 bases, with 14 bases between. The CDR3 DNA follows: TGTGCCATCAGTGAGAGTGAGGGCCCCAGCTATGGCTACACCTTC. Protein product: CAISESEGPSYGYTF.